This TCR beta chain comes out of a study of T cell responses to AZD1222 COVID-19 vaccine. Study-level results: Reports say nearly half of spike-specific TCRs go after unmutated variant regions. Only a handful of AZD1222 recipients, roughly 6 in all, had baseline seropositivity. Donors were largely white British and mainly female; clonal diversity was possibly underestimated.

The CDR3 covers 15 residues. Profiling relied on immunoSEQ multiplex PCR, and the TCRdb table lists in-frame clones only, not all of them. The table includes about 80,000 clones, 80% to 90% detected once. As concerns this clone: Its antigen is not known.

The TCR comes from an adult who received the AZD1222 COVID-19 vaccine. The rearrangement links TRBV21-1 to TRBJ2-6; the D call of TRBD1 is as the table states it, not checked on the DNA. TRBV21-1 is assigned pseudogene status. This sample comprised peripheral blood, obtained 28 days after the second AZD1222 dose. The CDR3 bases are TGTGCCAGCAGCATTAAAGACAGGGGCTTGGGGGTCCTGACTTTC. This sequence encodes CASSIKDRGLGVLTF.